These 27 T cell receptor beta chains were all obtained from the same sample, sequenced in a study of radiotherapy plus CTLA-4 blockade in lung cancer. Sequencing used immunoSEQ multiplex PCR; TCRdb keeps in-frame clones, though not all of them. This sample has about 80,000 clones, with roughly 86% found just once. Sample: peripheral blood, taken from a patient treated with radiotherapy plus ipilimumab. These receptors were collected from a human donor with non-small cell lung cancer who had stable disease on radiotherapy plus ipilimumab.

This clone appeared a single time. The chain uses TRBV5-1 and TRBJ1-1; TRBD1 might be the D (5 bases). Trimming removed 3 bases from V and 3 bases from J, with 15 bases in between. Germline-derived CDR1 and CDR2 are SGHRS and YFSETQ. This CDR3 has 15 amino acids. CDR3 protein: CASSSGDRPYTEAFF. The CDR3, as DNA: TGCGCCAGCAGCTCAGGAGACAGACCCTACACTGAAGCTTTCTTT.

The chain uses TRBV7-2 and TRBJ1-5; D perhaps matches TRBD1 (6 bases). This CDR3 has 16 residues. Between the trimmed V and J ends, which lost 1 base and 4 bases, there was a span of 14 bases. Germline V CDR1 and CDR2: SGHTA, FQGNSA. The CDR3 protein is CASSLEAGHRNQPQHF. CDR3 DNA sequence: TGTGCCAGCAGCTTAGAAGCGGGACACCGTAATCAGCCCCAGCATTTT.

The J gene is TRBJ1-6, the V gene TRBV27; TRBD1 is a possible D gene (6 bases). The V and J ends lost 7 bases and 8 bases respectively, with 15 bases between them. Germline V gene lookup returns CDR1 MNHEY and CDR2 SMNVEV (reference sequence). The CDR3 has 14 amino acids. The CDR3 here is CASMGDKFYSPLHF. The CDR3 nucleotides are TGTGCCAGCATGGGGGACAAATTCTATTCACCCCTCCACTTT.

This clone was counted a few times. Other DNA sequences from this sample encode an identical CDR3 as well. CDR3 amino acids: CASSDRNSPLHF. For the CDR3, the DNA is TGTGCCAGTAGTGACAGGAATTCACCCCTCCACTTT. The chain combines TRBV19 with TRBJ1-6; D might be TRBD1 (6 bases). V was cut by 5 bases and J by 7 bases, with 6 bases left in between. This CDR3 has 12 residues. Germline V gene sequence: CDR1 LNHDA, CDR2 SQIVND (reference sequence).

The V call is TRBV7-9, the J call TRBJ1-6; D may be TRBD1 (5 bases). The length of the CDR3 is 13 residues. CDR1 and CDR2 from the germline V gene are SEHNR and FQNEAQ (reference sequence). V dropped 5 bases and J dropped 17 bases, with 19 bases sitting between them. The CDR3 region has the DNA TGTGCCAGCAGCCCCCTGCAGGGTACGAGTATCCACTTT. It translates to CASSPLQGTSIHF. Together with reference TRBV7-9 and TRBJ1-6, the CDR3 gives the full variable domain: DTGVSQNPRHKITKRGQNVTFRCDPISEHNRLYWYRQTLGQGPEFLTYFQNEAQLEKSRLLSDRFSAERPKGSFSTLEIQRTEQGDSAMYLCASSPLQGTSIHFGNGTRLTVT.

J is TRBJ2-7 and V is TRBV27, with no clear D. With 2 bases removed from V and 6 bases from J, the gap between germline ends came to 14 bases. CDR1 is MNHEY and CDR2 is SMNVEV in the germline V gene (reference sequence). The CDR3 has 14 amino acids. The CDR3 DNA sequence: TGTGCCAGCAGTTTAACCCTGGGCGGTTCCGAGCAGTACTTC. Its protein is CASSLTLGGSEQYF.

The chain is built from TRBV19 and TRBJ2-5, with D maybe TRBD2 (7 bases). Trimming removed 3 bases at V and 1 base at J, with 15 bases between. The CDR3 is 16 residues long. In germline, CDR1 is LNHDA, CDR2 SQIVND (reference sequence). CDR3 in DNA: TGTGCCAGTAGTATCCGGTTAGGGGGGGGCCAAGAGACCCAGTACTTC. Its translation is CASSIRLGGGQETQYF.

The gene calls are TRBV5-1 and TRBJ2-1, with D uncertain. The V gene's germline CDR1 is SGHRS and CDR2 YFSETQ. This CDR3 contains 13 residues. Deletions cut 4 bases from V and 5 bases from J, with 10 bases between. CDR3 sequence: CASSPRPDNEQFF. CDR3 nucleotides: TGCGCCAGCAGCCCCAGACCTGACAATGAGCAGTTCTTC.

This clone was counted between two and nine times. The chain recombines TRBV6-5 with TRBJ1-1; 7 nucleotides line up with TRBD1. The V segment lost 6 bases and the J segment 1 base; nucleotides outside the gene matches: 5. This CDR3 comprises 14 residues. Looked up from germline, CDR1 is MNHEY and CDR2 is SVGAGI. Here the CDR3 reads CASRTGIKNTEAFF. The CDR3 DNA reads as TGTGCCAGCAGGACAGGGATTAAGAACACTGAAGCTTTCTTT.

The chain uses TRBV2 and TRBJ2-3, with 13 bases aligning to TRBD2. The CDR3 contains 13 residues. Germline CDR1 SNHLY, CDR2 FYNNEI. V was pared by 9 bases and J by 4 bases, with 1 base of the junction left unmatched. This chain's CDR3 is CASGLAGADTQYF. The CDR3 nucleotides are TGTGCCAGTGGACTAGCGGGAGCAGATACGCAGTATTTT.

This chain uses TRBV30 with TRBJ1-1; 7 bases are a match to TRBD1. The CDR3 runs 13 residues. CDR1 GTSNPN and CDR2 SVGIG come from the germline V gene (reference sequence). Germline trimming cut 5 bases from V and 0 bases from J; bases unmatched to any gene: 3. This CDR3 is CAWWGTVNTEAFF. The CDR3 DNA follows: TGTGCCTGGTGGGGGACAGTGAACACTGAAGCTTTCTTT.

About this clone: In the same sample, other DNA sequences code for this CDR3. The chain recombines TRBV6-1 with TRBJ2-7; possibly TRBD2 for D (5 bases). Germline assignment: CDR1 MNHNS and CDR2 SASEGT. V lost 7 bases, J lost 2 bases, and 9 bases lay in between. The length of the CDR3 is 12 residues. CDR3 nucleotide sequence: TGTGCCAGCATGAGCGGCGCCTACGAGCAGTACTTC. Its translation is CASMSGAYEQYF.

This chain links TRBV5-4 with TRBJ2-5, with TRBD1 matching over 12 bases. The CDR3 extends over 15 amino acids. V shed 5 bases and J 4 bases; nucleotides not matched to a gene: 6. Germline assignment: CDR1 SGHNT and CDR2 YYREEE (reference sequence). The CDR3 DNA sequence: TGTGCCAGCAGGTCGGGACAGGGGGCCGGAGAGACCCAGTACTTC. This codes for CASRSGQGAGETQYF.

This chain joins TRBV19 and TRBJ2-7; tentatively, D is TRBD1 or TRBD2 (5 bases each). Germline lookup yields CDR1 LNHDA and CDR2 SQIVND (reference sequence). The CDR3 covers 14 residues. Trimming removed 7 bases at V and 2 bases at J, with 15 bases between. The CDR3 loop reads CASKNRGEPYEQYF. In nucleotides, the CDR3 is TGTGCCAGTAAGAATCGAGGGGAACCCTACGAGCAGTACTTC.

The V and J genes are TRBV9 and TRBJ2-7, with D uncertain. The CDR3 consists of 12 residues. V shed 0 bases and J shed 6 bases, with 7 bases lying between them. Germline CDR1 reads SGDLS; CDR2 reads YYNGEE. The CDR3 nucleotides are TGTGCCAGCAGCGTAGCCCAGTTCGAGCAGTACTTC. Protein product: CASSVAQFEQYF.

This clone was observed a single time. The rearrangement links TRBV5-1 to TRBJ2-1; TRBD2 matches 14 bases. The CDR3 has 19 amino acids. Germline assignment: CDR1 SGHRS and CDR2 YFSETQ. V lost 0 bases to trimming and J lost 1 base; unmatched junction nucleotides: 6. As DNA, the CDR3 is TGCGCCAGCAGCTTGGCCAGGACTAGCGGGAGGTTTTCCTACAATGAGCAGTTCTTC. This codes for CASSLARTSGRFSYNEQFF.

The J gene is TRBJ1-4, the V gene TRBV27; no clear D. V gave up 5 bases and J gave up 14 bases, with 27 bases separating them. Per the germline V gene, CDR1 is MNHEY and CDR2 is SMNVEV (reference sequence). The CDR3 has 16 residues. The CDR3 protein is CASSQFAVGPMVRLFF. The DNA of the CDR3 is TGTGCCAGCAGTCAATTTGCCGTCGGGCCTATGGTAAGGCTGTTTTTT.

The rearrangement links TRBV5-1 to TRBJ1-5; D is undetermined. Trimming cost V 4 bases and J 4 bases, with 12 bases left between them. This CDR3 region has 14 residues. The germline CDR1 and CDR2 sequences are SGHRS and YFSETQ. CDR3: CASSVGGGNQPQHF. The CDR3 coding sequence is TGCGCCAGCAGCGTCGGAGGCGGGAATCAGCCCCAGCATTTT.

In this sample, this clone turned up once. The chain joins TRBV4-1 to TRBJ2-1, with D perhaps matching TRBD1 (6 bases). From germline, CDR1 is MGHRA and CDR2 YSYEKL. The germline V and J ends were trimmed by 3 bases and 0 bases, with 9 bases remaining between them. The CDR3 length is 15 residues. The CDR3 region is CASSHRDNSYNEQFF. The DNA for the CDR3 is TGCGCCAGCAGCCACCGGGACAACTCCTACAATGAGCAGTTCTTC.

The chain joins TRBV7-9 to TRBJ2-3, with 10 nucleotides matching TRBD2. The J segment lost 3 bases and the V segment lost 7 bases, leaving 16 bases of the junction unmatched. The CDR3 runs 18 residues. Germline CDR1 SEHNR, CDR2 FQNEAQ (reference sequence). CDR3 coding DNA: TGTGCCAGCACACTACCGCGAGGGACTAGCGACCCGACAGATACGCAGTATTTT. Translating gives CASTLPRGTSDPTDTQYF.

The chain recombines TRBV5-1 with TRBJ1-1, with a possible D match to TRBD1 (5 bases). V lost 0 bases to trimming and J lost 6 bases, with 9 bases between them. This CDR3 has 13 amino acids. Germline loops: CDR1 SGHRS, CDR2 YFSETQ. CDR3 sequence (DNA): TGCGCCAGCAGCTTGGGACAGTTCTCTGAAGCTTTCTTT. Translated: CASSLGQFSEAFF.

The chain combines TRBV5-1 with TRBJ2-7, with 8 bases aligning to TRBD1. Trimming removed 0 bases from V and 5 bases from J; junction bases left unmatched: 7. The CDR3 covers 15 residues. CDR1 and CDR2 from the germline V gene are SGHRS and YFSETQ. CDR3 amino acids: CASSLEPLDRDEQYF. CDR3 coding DNA: TGCGCCAGCAGCTTGGAACCCCTGGACAGGGACGAGCAGTACTTC. Using reference TRBV5-1 and TRBJ2-7 for the parts outside the CDR3, the full variable domain is KAGVTQTPRYLIKTRGQQVTLSCSPISGHRSVSWYQQTPGQGLQFLFEYFSETQRNKGNFPGRFSGRQFSNSRSEMNVSTLELGDSALYLCASSLEPLDRDEQYFGPGTRLTVT.

The V and J genes are TRBV4-1 and TRBJ1-1; 9 bases map to TRBD1. The germline V gene encodes CDR1 MGHRA and CDR2 YSYEKL. The CDR3 spans 14 residues. Unmatched junction bases numbered 1, after V lost 4 bases and J lost 1 base. The CDR3 DNA reads as TGCGCCAGCAGCCTGGGACAGGGGAACACTGAAGCTTTCTTT. Protein: CASSLGQGNTEAFF.

This sequence joins TRBV19 and TRBJ2-7, with 7 bases lining up with TRBD2. CDR1 and CDR2 (germline): LNHDA, SQIVND (reference sequence). J lost 5 bases, V lost 5 bases, and 9 bases had no gene match. CDR3 length: 14 amino acids. CDR3 region: CASSLTLGRHEQYF. For the CDR3, the DNA is TGTGCCAGTAGTTTAACGCTCGGGAGGCACGAGCAGTACTTC.

This clone was counted between two and nine times. The chain combines TRBV10-3 with TRBJ2-7; either TRBD1 or TRBD2 may supply D (5 bases each). Trimming left V 0 bases short and J 6 bases short, with 15 bases between. CDR1 and CDR2 from the germline V gene are ENHRY and SYGVKD. The CDR3 is 15 amino acids. The CDR3 loop reads CAISESQIGATEQYF. The CDR3 nucleotides are TGTGCCATCAGTGAGTCGCAGATCGGGGCCACCGAGCAGTACTTC.

The V call is TRBV29-1, the J call TRBJ2-5; 12 bases line up with TRBD1. Germline CDR1 is SQVTM and CDR2 is ANQGSEA. The V and J ends lost 6 bases and 4 bases, in that order; junction bases with no gene match: 12. The CDR3 has 16 amino acids. The CDR3 DNA reads as TGCAGCGTAATAGGGTCCGGGACAGGGGGCCCAGAGACCCAGTACTTC. It encodes CSVIGSGTGGPETQYF.

CDR3 sequence reads: CASSPRQGRTEAFF. CDR3 sequence (DNA): TGTGCCAGCAGCCCCCGACAGGGTCGGACTGAAGCTTTCTTT. The chain employs TRBV9 and TRBJ1-1; 7 positions agree with TRBD1. The V gene's germline CDR1 is SGDLS and CDR2 YYNGEE. This CDR3 has 14 residues. With 4 bases clipped from V and 5 bases from J, the junction kept 8 bases outside the gene matches.